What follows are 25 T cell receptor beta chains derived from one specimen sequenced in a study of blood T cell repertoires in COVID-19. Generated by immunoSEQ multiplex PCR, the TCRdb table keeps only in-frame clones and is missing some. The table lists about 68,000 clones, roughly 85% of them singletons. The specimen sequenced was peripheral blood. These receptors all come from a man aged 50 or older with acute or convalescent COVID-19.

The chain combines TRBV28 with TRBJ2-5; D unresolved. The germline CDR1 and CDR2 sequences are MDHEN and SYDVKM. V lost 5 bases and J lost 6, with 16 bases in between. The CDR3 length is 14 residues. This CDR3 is CASSLGENRQTQYF. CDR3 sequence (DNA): TGTGCCAGCAGTCTAGGCGAGAACCGGCAGACCCAGTACTTC.

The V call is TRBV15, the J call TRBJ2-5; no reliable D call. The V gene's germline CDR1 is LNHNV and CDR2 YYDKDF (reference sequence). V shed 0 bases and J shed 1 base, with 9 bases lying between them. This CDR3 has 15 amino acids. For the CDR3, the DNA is TGTGCCACCAGCAGAGATTCTATGATCCAAGAGACCCAGTACTTC. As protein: CATSRDSMIQETQYF.

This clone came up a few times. The CDR3 spells CASSLVPSGVRGNEQFF. As DNA, the CDR3 is TGCGCCAGCAGCTTGGTCCCTAGCGGGGTGAGGGGCAATGAGCAGTTCTTC. The chain carries TRBV5-1 and TRBJ2-1, with TRBD2 matching over 9 bases. CDR1 and CDR2 from the germline V gene are SGHRS and YFSETQ. The CDR3 has 17 residues. V trimming: 0 bases; J trimming: 6 bases; junction bases outside the gene matches: 10.

The CDR3 DNA reads TGTGCCAGCAGTCTGAGTATGAGGACAGATACGCAGTATTTT. Protein: CASSLSMRTDTQYF. V and J are TRBV28 and TRBJ2-3; no clear D. V was pared by 5 bases and J by 3 bases, with 12 bases between. The CDR3 is 14 residues long. Looked up from germline, CDR1 is MDHEN and CDR2 is SYDVKM.

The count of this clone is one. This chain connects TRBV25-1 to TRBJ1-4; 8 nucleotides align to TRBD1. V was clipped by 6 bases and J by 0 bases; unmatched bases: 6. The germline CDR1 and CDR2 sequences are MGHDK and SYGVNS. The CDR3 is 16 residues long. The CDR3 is CASSYRGSSTNEKLFF. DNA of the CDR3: TGTGCCAGCAGCTACAGGGGGTCTTCAACTAATGAAAAACTGTTTTTT.

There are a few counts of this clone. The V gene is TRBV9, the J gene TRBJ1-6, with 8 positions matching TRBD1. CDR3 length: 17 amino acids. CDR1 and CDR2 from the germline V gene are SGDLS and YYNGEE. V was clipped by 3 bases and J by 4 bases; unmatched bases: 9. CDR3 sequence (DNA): TGTGCCAGCAGCGCCCCGAGGACAGGGCGGTATAATTCACCCCTCCACTTT. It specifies CASSAPRTGRYNSPLHF.

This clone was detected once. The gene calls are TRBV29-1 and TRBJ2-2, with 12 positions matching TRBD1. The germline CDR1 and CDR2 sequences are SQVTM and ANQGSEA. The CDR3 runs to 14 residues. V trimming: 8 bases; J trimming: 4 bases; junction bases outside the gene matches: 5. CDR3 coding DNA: TGCAGCACGGGACAGGGGGCGGGCACCGGGGAGCTGTTTTTT. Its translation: CSTGQGAGTGELFF.

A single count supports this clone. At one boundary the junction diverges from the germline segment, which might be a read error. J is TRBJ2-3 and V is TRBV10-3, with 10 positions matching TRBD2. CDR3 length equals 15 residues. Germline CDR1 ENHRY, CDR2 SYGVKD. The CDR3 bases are TGTGCCATCAATGAGCGGGGGGGCCGCGCAGATACGCAGTATTTT. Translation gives CAINERGGRADTQYF.

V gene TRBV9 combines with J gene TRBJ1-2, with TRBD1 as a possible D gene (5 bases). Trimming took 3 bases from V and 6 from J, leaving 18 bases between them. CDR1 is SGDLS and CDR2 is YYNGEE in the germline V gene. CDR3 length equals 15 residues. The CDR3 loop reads CASSATTTVMDGYTF. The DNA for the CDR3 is TGTGCCAGCAGCGCTACTACGACAGTCATGGATGGCTACACCTTC.

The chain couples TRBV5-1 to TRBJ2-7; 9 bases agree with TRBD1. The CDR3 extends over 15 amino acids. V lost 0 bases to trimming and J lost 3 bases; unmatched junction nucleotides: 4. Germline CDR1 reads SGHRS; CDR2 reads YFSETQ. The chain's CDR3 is CASSLGDRGSYEQYV. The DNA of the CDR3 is TGCGCCAGCAGCTTGGGCGACAGGGGGAGCTACGAGCAGTACGTC.

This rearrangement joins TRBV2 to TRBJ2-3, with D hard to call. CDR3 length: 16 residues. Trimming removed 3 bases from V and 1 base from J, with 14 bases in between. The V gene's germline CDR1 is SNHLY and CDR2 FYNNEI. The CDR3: CASSDEVLSGTDTQYF. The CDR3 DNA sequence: TGTGCCAGCAGTGATGAGGTGTTAAGCGGCACAGATACGCAGTATTTT.

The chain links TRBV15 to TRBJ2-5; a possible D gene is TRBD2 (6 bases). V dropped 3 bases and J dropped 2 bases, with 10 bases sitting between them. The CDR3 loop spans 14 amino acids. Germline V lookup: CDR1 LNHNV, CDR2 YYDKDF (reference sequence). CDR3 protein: CATSRRDLQETQYF. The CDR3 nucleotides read TGTGCCACCAGCAGGAGGGACTTACAAGAGACCCAGTACTTC.

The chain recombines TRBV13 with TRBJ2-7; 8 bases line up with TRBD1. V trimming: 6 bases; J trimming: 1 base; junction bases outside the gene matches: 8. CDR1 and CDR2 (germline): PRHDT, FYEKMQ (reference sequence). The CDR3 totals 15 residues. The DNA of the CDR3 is TGTGCCAGCAGTCGGACCGGGACAGGATCCTACGAGCAGTACTTC. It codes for CASSRTGTGSYEQYF.

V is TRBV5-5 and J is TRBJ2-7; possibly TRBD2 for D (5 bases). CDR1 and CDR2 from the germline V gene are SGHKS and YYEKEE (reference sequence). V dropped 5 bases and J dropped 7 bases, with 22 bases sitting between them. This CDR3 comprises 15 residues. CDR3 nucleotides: TGTGCCAGCAGACAAGAATCCGGGGTCTTGAGAGAGCAGTACGTC. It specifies CASRQESGVLREQYV.

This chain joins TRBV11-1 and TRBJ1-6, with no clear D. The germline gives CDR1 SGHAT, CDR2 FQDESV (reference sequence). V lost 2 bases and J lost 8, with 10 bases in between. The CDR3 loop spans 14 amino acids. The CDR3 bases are TGTGCCAGCAGCTTATCCTCAGGTGATTCACCCCTCCACTTT. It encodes CASSLSSGDSPLHF.

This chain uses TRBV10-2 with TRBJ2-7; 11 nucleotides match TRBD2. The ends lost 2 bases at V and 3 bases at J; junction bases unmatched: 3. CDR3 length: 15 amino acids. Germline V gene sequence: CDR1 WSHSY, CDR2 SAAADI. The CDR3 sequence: CASSEGTSGGYEQYV. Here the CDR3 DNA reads TGCGCCAGCAGTGAGGGTACTAGCGGGGGCTACGAGCAGTACGTC.

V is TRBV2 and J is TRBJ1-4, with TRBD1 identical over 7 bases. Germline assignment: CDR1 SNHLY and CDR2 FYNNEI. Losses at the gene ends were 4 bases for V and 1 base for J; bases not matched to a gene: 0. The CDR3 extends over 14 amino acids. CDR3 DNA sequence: TGTGCCAGCAGTGCAGGGGGAACTAATGAAAAACTGTTTTTT. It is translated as CASSAGGTNEKLFF.

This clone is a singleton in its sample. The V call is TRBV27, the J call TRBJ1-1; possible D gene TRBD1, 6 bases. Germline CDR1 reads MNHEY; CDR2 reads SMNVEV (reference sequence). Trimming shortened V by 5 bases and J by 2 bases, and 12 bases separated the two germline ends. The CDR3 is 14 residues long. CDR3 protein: CASSPLDRNTEAFF. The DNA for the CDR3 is TGTGCCAGCAGTCCCCTGGACAGAAACACTGAAGCTTTCTTT.

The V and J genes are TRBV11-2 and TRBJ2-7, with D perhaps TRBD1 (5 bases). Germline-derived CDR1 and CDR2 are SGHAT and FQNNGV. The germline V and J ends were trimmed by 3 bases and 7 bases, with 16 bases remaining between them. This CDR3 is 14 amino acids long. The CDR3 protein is CASSFQGTSGEQYF. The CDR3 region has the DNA TGTGCCAGCAGCTTTCAGGGAACCTCTGGGGAGCAGTACTTC.

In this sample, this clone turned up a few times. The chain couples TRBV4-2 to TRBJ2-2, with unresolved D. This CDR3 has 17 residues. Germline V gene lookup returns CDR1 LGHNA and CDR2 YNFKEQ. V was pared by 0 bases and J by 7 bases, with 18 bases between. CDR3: CASSQDRMTALGGELFF. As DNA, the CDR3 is TGTGCCAGCAGCCAAGATCGGATGACTGCTCTGGGCGGGGAGCTGTTTTTT.

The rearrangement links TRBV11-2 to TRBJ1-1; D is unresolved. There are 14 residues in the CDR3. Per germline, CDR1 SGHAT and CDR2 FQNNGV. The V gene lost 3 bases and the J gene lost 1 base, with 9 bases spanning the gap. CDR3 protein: CASSLPIGNTEAFF. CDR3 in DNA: TGTGCCAGCAGCTTGCCCATCGGGAACACTGAAGCTTTCTTT.

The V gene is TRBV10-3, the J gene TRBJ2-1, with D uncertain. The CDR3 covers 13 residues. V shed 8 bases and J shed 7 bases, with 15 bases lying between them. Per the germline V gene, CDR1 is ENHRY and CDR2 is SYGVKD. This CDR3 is CAIVASPGNEQFF. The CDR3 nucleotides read TGTGCCATCGTCGCTAGTCCCGGAAATGAGCAGTTCTTC.

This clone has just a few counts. The CDR3 sequence is CASSDRIGQGNTEAFF. The CDR3 DNA reads as TGTGCCAGCAGTGACCGAATAGGGCAGGGGAACACTGAAGCTTTCTTT. The chain employs TRBV2 and TRBJ1-1; D may be TRBD1 (5 bases). V gave up 3 bases and J gave up 1 base, with 15 bases separating them. Germline lookup yields CDR1 SNHLY and CDR2 FYNNEI. The CDR3 covers 16 residues.

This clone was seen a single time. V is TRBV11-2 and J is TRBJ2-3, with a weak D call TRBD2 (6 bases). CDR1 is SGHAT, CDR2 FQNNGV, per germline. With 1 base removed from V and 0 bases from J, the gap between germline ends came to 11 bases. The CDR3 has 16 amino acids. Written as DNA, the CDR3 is TGTGCCAGCAGCTTAGGGGCGGGGAGGAGCACAGATACGCAGTATTTT. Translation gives CASSLGAGRSTDTQYF.

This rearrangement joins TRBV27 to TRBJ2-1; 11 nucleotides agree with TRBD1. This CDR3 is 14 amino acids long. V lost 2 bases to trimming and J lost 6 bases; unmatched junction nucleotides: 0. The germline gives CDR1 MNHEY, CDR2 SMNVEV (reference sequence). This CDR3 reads CASSLGQGANEQFF. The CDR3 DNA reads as TGTGCCAGCAGTTTAGGACAGGGGGCCAATGAGCAGTTCTTC.